This T cell receptor (beta chain) is drawn from a study of spatial heterogeneity in lung cancer (dated by TCRdb to about 2019). Background for the entire study: Beta-chain transcripts were consistently detected in greater numbers than alpha-chain transcripts, which likely reflected higher beta-chain transcript abundance. TCR repertoire features were related to nonsynonymous mutation counts determined by whole-exome sequencing of tumor tissue. Both alpha and beta chains were TCR-sequenced in samples taken at surgery, namely 220 tumor regions, around 64 matched nontumor lung samples and 55 to 60 PBMC samples. In the raw uncorrected reads, each unique combination of TCR and UMI appeared on average more than ten times. In non-small cell lung cancer, the study made a quantitative comparison of TCR alpha and beta repertoires among multiple tumor regions, matched nontumor lung and blood.

The investigation overall reported the following: Ubiquitous expanded tumor TCRs were detected in blood more often at tumor resection than at routine follow-up. Confirming at a functional level the hypothesis that regional TCRs recognize regional mutations was considered to require additional single-cell paired TCR alpha and beta sequencing.

The library was made by 5' RACE. Sequenced using a NextSeq 500. To allow correction of PCR and sequencing errors, the TCR library protocol tagged every TCR cDNA molecule with a unique molecular identifier. Per the source publication's procedure: Decombinator tools were used for TCR identification, UMI-based error correction and CDR3 extraction. TCRs above a frequency of 2 per 1,000, corresponding to the top 1% of the tumor frequency distribution, were defined as expanded. Rényi diversity was computed with the R vegan package after subsampling each repertoire 100 times to 5,000 TCRs. To build CDR3 similarity networks, amino acid triplet string-kernel similarity was used, and CDR3s were connected when their pairwise similarity was above 0.82. The public reads were reanalyzed by TCRdb: fastp trimming at Q25, MiXCR alignment, in-frame beta chains only. Rows are combined by CDR3 protein, so each entry shows the most common genes and DNA. These V and J calls derive from TCRdb rather than the authors' analysis. The sample contains more than 85,000 distinct CDR3 sequences, roughly 10% of them found a single time. The ten largest account for 6.9% of the sample.

Based on the germline V gene, the CDR1 and CDR2 sequences are MDHEN and SYDVKM. V is shortened by 5 bases, J by 1 base, and the region joining them spans 17 bases. The CDR3 covers 17 residues, taking in both the cysteine and the phenylalanine. Of all the DNA, just the CDR3 is kept, 51 bases in frame from base 1. What the time point label conveys for this sample: sample taken at primary tumor resection. Whole RNA extracted from tumor and nontumor lung tissue, or from cryopreserved PBMC samples, was used for TCR sequencing without cell sorting. Samples were obtained from about 75 patients with early-stage, untreated non-small cell lung cancer from the lung TRACERx cohort. Only patients with enough RNA available from two or more tumor regions were chosen for TCR sequencing. The table lists this clonotype with many counts. Its target antigen remains unknown. Base qualities are not at hand, and no much larger clone is one base apart.

The sample in question was PBMCs, obtained at surgery. The TCR originated in a male donor with early-stage non-small cell lung cancer. Rearrangement joined TRBV28 to TRBJ1-4, with TRBD1 perhaps the D gene, on 6 matching bases. The nucleotide sequence is given as TGTGCCAGCAGTGACCCCGGGACATTCGTAACTAATGAAAAACTGTTTTTT. It is translated as CASSDPGTFVTNEKLFF.